This T cell receptor (beta chain) was captured in a study of T-cell memory formation after mild COVID-19. Study as a whole: TCR clusters were mostly confined to one donor each. Overall study findings and caveats: Memory from before infection featured some responding clones, which suggests cross-reactive memory joined. The study found contracting CD4+ clones mainly in CM and EM and contracting CD8+ clones in EMRA.

Germline loops: CDR1 LNHDA, CDR2 SQIVND (reference sequence). There are 9 residues in the CDR3. Regarding this clonotype: No antigen is known for it. A read error may produce the germline difference seen at one junction end.

One entry per CDR3 protein results from TCRdb running MiXCR on the 5' RACE reads. The table records roughly 600,000 distinct CDR3 sequences, about a sixth of them present only once. This sequence originates from an adult woman who had mild COVID-19 (a few samples of this study predate the infection). Cell type and time point are not known. Sequenced material: PBMCs or a T cell subset sorted from them (not recorded which). This chain connects TRBV19 to TRBJ1-2, with D uncertain. CDR3 in amino acids: CASGANHLF. The CDR3 DNA follows: TGTGCCAGTGGAGCGAACCACCTCTTC.